Detailed here is one TCR beta chain. This clone was picked up one time. Its antigen is not yet known. There are no base qualities to consult, and no much larger clone falls within one base. TCRbeta CDR3 regions were amplified from genomic DNA by means of the immunoSEQ Assay, a bias-controlled multiplex PCR. From the authors' description of their analysis: Within the assay, amplification of reference gene primers was used to estimate how many nucleated cells each sample contained. To quantify the absolute abundance of each unique TCRbeta CDR3 rearrangement, sequence reads were collapsed and filtered. Productive Simpson clonality was computed per sample as the square root of Simpson's diversity index over productive rearrangements. Sourced from immuneACCESS, this table was stored by TCRdb with only in-frame sequences that have V and J called. A share of the clones is absent; for the studies checked, an unresolved V gene accounts for under half, and the remainder has no known explanation. The V and J calls and clone size are taken from that table; D and trimming were inferred from the DNA. The sample includes some 240,000 clones, with around nine tenths observed a single time. Of the sample, 10% to 13% falls within the top ten clones.

This sample is drawn from a study of blood T cell repertoires in COVID-19 (TCRdb year 2020). Notes on the research overall: The collaborator samples originated in the United States, Italy and Spain and spanned the acute and convalescent phases of COVID-19. The prospective study material was composed of cDNA or gDNA derived from T cells, B-cell-depleted T cells, or PBMCs. The dataset comprised deeply sampled blood TCRbeta repertoires from subjects exposed to, actively infected with, or recovered from COVID-19. The repertoires were released in a freely available public database intended as a resource for research on the immune response to SARS-CoV-2. The samples were drawn from two sources: the first 160 participants of the ongoing ImmuneRACE study, and 1,200 or so subjects contributed by 6 global collaborators. The sample metadata nearly always contained a de-identified subject ID, COVID-19 status, age in years and sex. HLA class I and class II types, where available, came from metadata supplied by the sample provider rather than from assay-based typing.

General findings and caveats noted by the study authors: The quantity of clinical and demographic metadata differed by source and by participant and was supplied without curation.

At one collaborating source in Seattle, patients were enrolled during active infection and were followed longitudinally through the course of disease. Collaborating institutions collected whole blood in K2EDTA tubes following their own protocols. Collaborator samples were shipped for TCRbeta analysis as frozen whole blood, isolated PBMCs, or DNA extracted from either sample type. Based on the germline V gene, the CDR1 and CDR2 sequences are SNHLY and FYNNEI. V is pared back by 6 bases and J by 0 bases, with 9 bases lying between the germline termini. Spanning cysteine to phenylalanine, the CDR3 consists of 13 amino acids. Solely the CDR3 DNA is kept, with 39 bases framed from the first base.

The source of this sequence is a woman in her 70s with COVID-19, enrolled during active disease. Sequenced: peripheral blood. The chain is made from TRBV2 and TRBJ2-7; a tentative D match to TRBD1 spans 6 bases. The encoded CDR3 is CASRGQTSYEQYF. The DNA sequence is given as TGTGCCAGCAGAGGACAGACCTCCTACGAGCAGTACTTC.